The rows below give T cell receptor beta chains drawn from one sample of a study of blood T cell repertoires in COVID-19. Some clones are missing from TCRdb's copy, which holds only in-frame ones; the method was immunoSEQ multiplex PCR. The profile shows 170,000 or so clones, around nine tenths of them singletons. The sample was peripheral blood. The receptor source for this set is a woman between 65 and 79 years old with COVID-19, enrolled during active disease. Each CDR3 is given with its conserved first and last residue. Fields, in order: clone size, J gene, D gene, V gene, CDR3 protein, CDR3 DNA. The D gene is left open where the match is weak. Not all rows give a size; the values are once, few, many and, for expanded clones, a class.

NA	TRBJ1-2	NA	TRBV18	CASSPPGQSGYTF	TGTGCCAGCTCACCACCGGGGCAAAGCGGCTACACCTTC
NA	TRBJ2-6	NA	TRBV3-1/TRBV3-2	CASSPSAGANVLTF	TGTGCCAGCAGCCCCTCAGCTGGGGCCAACGTCCTGACTTTC
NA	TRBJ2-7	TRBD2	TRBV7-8	CASSRGLAGGPYEQYF	TGTGCCAGCAGCCGAGGACTAGCGGGAGGACCCTACGAGCAGTACTTC
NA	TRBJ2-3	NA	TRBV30	CAWSPFVAIYSTDTQYF	TGTGCCTGGAGCCCATTCGTAGCGATATATAGCACAGATACGCAGTATTTT
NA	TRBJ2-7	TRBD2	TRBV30	CAWKTSAYEQYF	TGTGCCTGGAAGACTAGCGCCTACGAGCAGTACTTC
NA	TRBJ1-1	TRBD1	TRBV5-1	CANPQGANTEAFF	TGCGCCAACCCACAGGGGGCAAACACTGAAGCTTTCTTT
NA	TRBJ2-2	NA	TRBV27	CASSFGHTTGELFF	TGTGCCAGCAGTTTTGGCCACACCACCGGGGAGCTGTTTTTT
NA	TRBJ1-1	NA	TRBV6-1	CASSEGGGPEAFF	TGTGCCAGCAGTGAAGGGGGGGGACCTGAAGCTTTCTTT
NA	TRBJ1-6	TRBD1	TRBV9	CASSPPGQNSPLHF	TGTGCCAGCAGCCCGCCGGGACAGAATTCACCCCTCCACTTT
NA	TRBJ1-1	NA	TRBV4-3	CASSHAGFNTEAFF	TGCGCCAGCAGCCACGCGGGCTTCAACACTGAAGCTTTCTTT
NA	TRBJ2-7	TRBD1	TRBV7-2	CASSLGQGIHEQYF	TGTGCCAGCAGCCTAGGACAGGGAATCCACGAGCAGTACTTC
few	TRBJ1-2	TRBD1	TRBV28	CASRRQGLGYTF	TGTGCCAGCAGGCGACAGGGTCTTGGCTACACCTTC
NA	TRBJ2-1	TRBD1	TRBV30	CAWSVQGRSEQFF	TGTGCCTGGAGTGTACAGGGGAGATCGGAGCAGTTCTTC
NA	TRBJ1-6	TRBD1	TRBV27	CASSLDRGHSPLHF	TGTGCCAGCAGTCTTGACAGGGGGCATTCACCCCTCCACTTT
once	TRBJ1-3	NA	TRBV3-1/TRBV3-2	CASSHRVSSGNTIYF	TGTGCCAGCAGCCACCGGGTAAGCTCTGGAAACACCATATATTTT
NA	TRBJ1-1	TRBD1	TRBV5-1	CASSTTGGRTEAFF	TGCGCCAGCAGTACCACAGGGGGTCGGACTGAAGCTTTCTTT
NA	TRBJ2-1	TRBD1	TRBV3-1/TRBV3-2	CASSRTGGDEQFF	TGTGCCAGCAGCCGCACAGGGGGCGATGAGCAGTTCTTC
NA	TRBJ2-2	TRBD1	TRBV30	CAWRYRGRVTGELFF	TGTGCCTGGAGGTACAGGGGGCGGGTCACCGGGGAGCTGTTTTTT
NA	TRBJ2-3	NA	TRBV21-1	CASSKGQGTADTQYF	TGTGCCAGCAGCAAAGGACAGGGGACGGCAGATACGCAGTATTTT
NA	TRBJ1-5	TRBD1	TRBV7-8	CASSSNRGYQPQHF	TGTGCCAGCAGCTCCAACAGGGGCTATCAGCCCCAGCATTTT
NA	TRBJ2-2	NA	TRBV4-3	CASSQVDRMNTGELFF	TGCGCCAGCAGCCAAGTAGACAGAATGAACACCGGGGAGCTGTTTTTT
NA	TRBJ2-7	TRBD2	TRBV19	CASSPAEGGTYEQYF	TGTGCCAGTAGCCCGGCGGAGGGAGGGACCTACGAGCAGTACTTC
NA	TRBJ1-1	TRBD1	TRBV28	CASSQDRGSTEAFF	TGTGCCAGCAGCCAGGACAGGGGAAGCACTGAAGCTTTCTTT
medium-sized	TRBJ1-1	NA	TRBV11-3	CASSLTRNTEAFF	TGTGCCAGCAGCCTTACAAGAAACACTGAAGCTTTCTTT